Below are 20 T cell receptor beta chains sequenced from a single sample in a study of patients and donors after allogeneic stem cell transplantation. MiXCR, applied by TCRdb to the RT-PCR reads, yields one record per CDR3 protein. The sample gives more than 850,000 distinct CDR3 sequences, roughly 18% of which show up once; approximately 5.9% is in the top ten. The specimen sequenced was blood, either unsorted or a sorted T cell fraction (not recorded which). The source of these receptors is a human donor who was either an allogeneic HSCT recipient or a stem cell or donor lymphocyte infusion donor (not recorded which). It is not recorded whose cells these are; they may come from a transplant donor.

This chain uses TRBV4-1 with TRBJ2-1, with 10 bases fitting TRBD2. Germline V gene sequence: CDR1 MGHRA, CDR2 YSYEKL. The V and J ends lost 3 bases and 0 bases, in that order; junction bases with no gene match: 5. The CDR3 has 17 amino acids. As DNA, the CDR3 is TGCGCCAGCAGCCATGGTGGACTAGCGGTCTCCTACAATGAGCAGTTCTTC. Amino acid sequence: CASSHGGLAVSYNEQFF.

This clonotype was counted only a few times. CDR3 in DNA: TGTGCCATCAGTGAGTCGGATCGGAAAGGGGGCTCCTACGAGCAGTACTTC. It yields the protein CAISESDRKGGSYEQYF. The V call is TRBV10-3, the J call TRBJ2-7; weak D call: TRBD1 (6 bases). Germline V gene data show CDR1 as ENHRY and CDR2 as SYGVKD. The CDR3 spans 17 residues. The germline V and J ends were trimmed by 0 bases and 0 bases, with 15 bases remaining between them.

The chain couples TRBV15 to TRBJ2-1; D is perhaps TRBD2 (5 bases). Germline-derived CDR1 and CDR2 are LNHNV and YYDKDF (reference sequence). V shed 7 bases and J shed 2 bases, with 12 bases lying between them. The CDR3 covers 14 residues. CDR3 protein: CATKRAVTYNEQFF. The CDR3, as DNA: TGTGCCACCAAGCGAGCGGTGACCTACAATGAGCAGTTCTTC.

The chain joins TRBV9 to TRBJ2-1; 8 bases agree with TRBD2. The J segment lost 5 bases and the V segment lost 4 bases, leaving 11 bases of the junction unmatched. Germline V gene data show CDR1 as SGDLS and CDR2 as YYNGEE. This CDR3 comprises 16 residues. This CDR3 is CASSPRAGLGDNEQFF. The CDR3 DNA reads as TGTGCCAGCAGCCCCAGAGCGGGACTAGGGGACAATGAGCAGTTCTTC. The whole variable domain, filled in from reference TRBV9 and TRBJ2-1, reads DSGVTQTPKHLITATGQRVTLRCSPRSGDLSVYWYQQSLDQGLQFLIQYYNGEERAKGNILERFSAQQFPDLHSELNLSSLELGDSALYFCASSPRAGLGDNEQFFGPGTRLTVL.

This clonotype was picked up a small number of times. This sequence joins TRBV7-7 and TRBJ1-4, with no clear D. V lost 5 bases, J lost 6 bases, and 13 bases lay in between. This CDR3 region has 14 residues. CDR1 and CDR2 (germline): SSHAT, FNYEAQ (reference sequence). CDR3 DNA: TGTGCCAGCAGCCCTTTTCCAGGTGATGAAAAACTGTTTTTT. This gives the protein CASSPFPGDEKLFF.

This rearrangement joins TRBV12-3 or TRBV12-4 to TRBJ1-1; D possibly corresponds to TRBD1 (5 bases). With 8 bases removed from V and 4 bases from J, the gap between germline ends came to 20 bases. The CDR3 has 15 amino acids. CDR3 nucleotides: TGTGCCAGCGAAAGTGTGTGGGGACGTGGCACTGAAGCTTTCTTT. It specifies CASESVWGRGTEAFF.

In regard to this clonotype: The germline gene is not matched at one end of the junction; a read error may be the cause. The J gene is TRBJ1-1, the V gene TRBV29-1, with D hard to call. The CDR3 is made up of 13 amino acids. Germline CDR1 SQVTM, CDR2 ANQGSEA. The CDR3 nucleotides are TGCAGCGTTGGCTTACACCAGAACACTGAAGCTTTGTTT. Translation gives CSVGLHQNTEALF.

This clonotype was seen a few times. The chain recombines TRBV7-8 with TRBJ1-5; 11 positions agree with TRBD1. The CDR3 covers 19 residues. CDR1 and CDR2 from the germline V gene are SGHVS and FQNEAQ. V trimming: 4 bases; J trimming: 5 bases; junction bases outside the gene matches: 16. DNA for the CDR3: TGTGCCAGCAGCTACCCCCCCTGGGACAGGGGGAATTCTCATCAGCCCCAGCATTTT. This translates into CASSYPPWDRGNSHQPQHF.

The gene calls are TRBV7-9 and TRBJ2-2, with D perhaps TRBD2 (6 bases). CDR1 SEHNR and CDR2 FQNEAQ come from the germline V gene (reference sequence). The V end was cut by 4 bases, the J end by 1 base, with 13 bases between. The CDR3 totals 16 residues. The CDR3 reads CASSSSPGRNTGELFF. CDR3 in DNA: TGTGCCAGCAGCTCCTCCCCCGGGAGGAACACCGGGGAGCTGTTTTTT.

The J gene is TRBJ2-1, the V gene TRBV27, with D uncertain. Looked up from germline, CDR1 is MNHEY and CDR2 is SMNVEV (reference sequence). V lost 7 bases and J lost 10, with 17 bases in between. The CDR3 extends over 13 amino acids. The CDR3 nucleotides read TGTGCCAGCATGTCACTAAAGGGCCGAGAGCAGTTCTTC. It yields the protein CASMSLKGREQFF.

This sequence joins TRBV15 and TRBJ1-3; possibly TRBD1 for D (6 bases). The CDR3 is made up of 15 amino acids. Germline CDR1 is LNHNV and CDR2 is YYDKDF (reference sequence). Trimming cost V 0 bases and J 5 bases, with 11 bases left between them. For the CDR3, the DNA is TGTGCCACCAGCAGAGATCCCGGACAGCGAAACACCATATATTTT. It yields the protein CATSRDPGQRNTIYF.

The chain uses TRBV18 and TRBJ2-7; D perhaps matches TRBD1 (6 bases). Trimming removed 2 bases from V and 2 bases from J, with 10 bases in between. Germline V gene data show CDR1 as KGHSH and CDR2 as LQKENI. This CDR3 contains 14 residues. The CDR3 sequence is CASSPVTGPYEQYF. The DNA of the CDR3 is TGTGCCAGCTCACCAGTGACAGGCCCCTACGAGCAGTACTTC.

This chain uses TRBV14 with TRBJ2-3, with TRBD2 identical over 13 bases. Germline CDR1 is SGHDN and CDR2 is FVKESK. The ends lost 4 bases at V and 2 bases at J; junction bases unmatched: 6. The CDR3 runs to 17 residues. The DNA for the CDR3 is TGTGCCAGCAGCCCCCCCGGACTAGCGGGGGTCACAGATACGCAGTATTTT. Residues: CASSPPGLAGVTDTQYF. Together with reference TRBV14 and TRBJ2-3, the CDR3 gives the full variable domain: EAGVTQFPSHSVIEKGQTVTLRCDPISGHDNLYWYRRVMGKEIKFLLHFVKESKQDESGMPNNRFLAERTGGTYSTLKVQPAELEDSGVYFCASSPPGLAGVTDTQYFGPGTRLTVL.

The V call is TRBV20-1, the J call TRBJ1-1; D might be TRBD1 (5 bases). From germline, CDR1 is DFQATT and CDR2 SNEGSKA (reference sequence). The CDR3 is 15 amino acids. Trimming left V 0 bases short and J 1 base short, with 12 bases between. Here the CDR3 DNA reads TGCAGTGCTAGAGATAGCCGGGGGAGGAACACTGAAGCTTTCTTT. It specifies CSARDSRGRNTEAFF.

The CDR3 DNA reads TGTGCCAGCAGTGAACCGGACAGGGCGGAGGGCTACACCTTC. Translated, it gives CASSEPDRAEGYTF. The gene calls are TRBV2 and TRBJ1-2; TRBD1 matches at 8 bases. The V gene end was trimmed by 2 bases and the J gene end by 8 bases; junction bases not matched to a gene: 7. The CDR3 runs 14 residues. Looked up from germline, CDR1 is SNHLY and CDR2 is FYNNEI.

This clonotype came up many times. The chain uses TRBV10-3 and TRBJ2-1, with unresolved D. CDR1 is ENHRY, CDR2 SYGVKD, per germline. The V end was cut by 10 bases, the J end by 7 bases, with 11 bases between. This CDR3 is built from 11 residues. The CDR3 protein is CATGPTNEQFF. The CDR3 nucleotides read TGTGCCACCGGCCCCACTAATGAGCAGTTCTTC.

This clonotype turned up a few times. The genes are TRBV6-1 and TRBJ2-5; 11 bases are shared with TRBD2. V lost 1 base and J lost 5; bases outside the gene matches: 3. This CDR3 spans 15 amino acids. The germline gives CDR1 MNHNS, CDR2 SASEGT. The CDR3 DNA is TGTGCCAGCAGTGAAGTGCCTAGCGGGAGGGAGACCCAGTACTTC. Translated: CASSEVPSGRETQYF.

This clonotype was seen ten or more times. The gene calls are TRBV29-1 and TRBJ2-1; D gene unclear. CDR1 and CDR2 from the germline V gene are SQVTM and ANQGSEA. CDR3 length: 14 amino acids. Trimming took off 3 bases at V and 3 bases at J, with 12 bases between the two ends. The CDR3 DNA is TGCAGCGTTGATTCCGAAACCGTCTACAATGAGCAGTTCTTC. It codes for CSVDSETVYNEQFF.

This clonotype occurred a few times. The chain carries TRBV12-3 or TRBV12-4 and TRBJ2-1; perhaps D is TRBD1 or TRBD2 (5 bases each). The CDR3 totals 15 residues. V was shortened by 5 bases and J by 8 bases, with 19 bases between the two germline ends. The CDR3 region has the DNA TGTGCCAGCAGTCTACCGGGGCTTGACGGGGATGAGCAGTTCTTC. It yields the protein CASSLPGLDGDEQFF.

The chain carries TRBV30 and TRBJ1-2; D possibly corresponds to TRBD1 (5 bases). Per germline, CDR1 GTSNPN and CDR2 SVGIG (reference sequence). The V gene lost 1 base and the J gene lost 0 bases, with 9 bases spanning the gap. The CDR3 consists of 14 residues. The CDR3 is CAWSGDRTNYGYTF. As DNA, the CDR3 is TGTGCCTGGAGTGGGGACCGCACTAACTATGGCTACACCTTC.